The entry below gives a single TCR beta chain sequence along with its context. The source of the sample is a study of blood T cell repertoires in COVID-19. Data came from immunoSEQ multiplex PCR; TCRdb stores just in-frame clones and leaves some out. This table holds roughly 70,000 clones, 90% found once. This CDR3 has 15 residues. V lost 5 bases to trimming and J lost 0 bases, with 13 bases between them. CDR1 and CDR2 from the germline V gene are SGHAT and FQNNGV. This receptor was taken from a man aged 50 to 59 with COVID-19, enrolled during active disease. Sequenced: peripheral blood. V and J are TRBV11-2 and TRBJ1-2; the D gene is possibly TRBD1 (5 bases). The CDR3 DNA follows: TGTGCCAGCAGCCCGTACAGGATGACTAACTATGGCTACACCTTC. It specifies CASSPYRMTNYGYTF. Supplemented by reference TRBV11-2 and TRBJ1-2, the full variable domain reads EAGVAQSPRYKIIEKRQSVAFWCNPISGHATLYWYQQILGQGPKLLIQFQNNGVVDDSQLPKDRFSAERLKGVDSTLKIQPAKLEDSAVYLCASSPYRMTNYGYTFGSGTRLTVV.